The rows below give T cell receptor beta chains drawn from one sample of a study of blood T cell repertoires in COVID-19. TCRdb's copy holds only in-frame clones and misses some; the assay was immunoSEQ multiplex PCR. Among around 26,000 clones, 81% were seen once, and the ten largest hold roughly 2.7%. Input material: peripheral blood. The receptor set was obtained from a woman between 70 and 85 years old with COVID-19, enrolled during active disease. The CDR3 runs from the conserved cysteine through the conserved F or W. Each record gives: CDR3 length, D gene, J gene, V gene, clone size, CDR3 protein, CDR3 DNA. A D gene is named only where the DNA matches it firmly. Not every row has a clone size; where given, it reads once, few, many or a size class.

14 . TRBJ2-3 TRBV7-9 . CASSSPPSTDTQYF TGTGCCAGCTCGAGCCCCCCTAGCACAGATACGCAGTATTTT
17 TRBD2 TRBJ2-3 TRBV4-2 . CASSQADLAGATDTQYF TGTGCCAGCAGCCAAGCGGATCTAGCGGGGGCCACAGATACGCAGTATTTT
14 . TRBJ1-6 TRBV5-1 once CASSLVQGYSPLHF TGCGCCAGCAGCTTGGTACAGGGTTATTCACCCCTCCACTTT
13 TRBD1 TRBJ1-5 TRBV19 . CASSLLADRGQHF TGTGCCAGTAGTCTCCTGGCGGACAGGGGGCAGCATTTT
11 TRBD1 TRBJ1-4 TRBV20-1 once CSARTGNKLFF TGCAGTGCTAGGACAGGGAATAAACTGTTTTTT
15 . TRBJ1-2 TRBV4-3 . CASSQGLRTNDGYTF TGCGCCAGCAGCCAAGGTCTCAGGACAAATGATGGCTACACCTTC
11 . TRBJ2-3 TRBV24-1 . CATSVRDTQYF TGTGCCACCAGTGTCCGAGATACGCAGTATTTT
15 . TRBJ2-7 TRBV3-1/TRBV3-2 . CASSPRGQQGNEQYF TGTGCCAGCAGCCCGAGGGGTCAACAGGGCAACGAGCAGTACTTC
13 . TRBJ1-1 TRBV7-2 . CASSLQVGAEAFF TGTGCCAGCAGCTTACAGGTAGGGGCTGAAGCTTTCTTT
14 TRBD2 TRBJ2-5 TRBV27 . CASSFRGGGETQYF TGTGCCAGCAGTTTTCGGGGGGGCGGGGAGACCCAGTACTTC
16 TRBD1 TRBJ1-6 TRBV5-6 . CASSLGSGQGNSPLHF TGTGCCAGCAGCTTGGGGTCAGGACAGGGTAATTCACCCCTCCACTTT
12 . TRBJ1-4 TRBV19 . CASSSSVVKLFF TGTGCCAGTAGTAGTTCGGTTGTTAAACTGTTTTTT
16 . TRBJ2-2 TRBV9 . CASSSNTLAITGELFF TGTGCCAGCAGCTCAAACACTCTAGCGATCACCGGGGAGCTGTTTTTT
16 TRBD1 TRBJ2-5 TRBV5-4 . CASSRGQGNYQETQYF TGTGCCAGCAGCAGAGGACAGGGAAATTACCAAGAGACCCAGTACTTC
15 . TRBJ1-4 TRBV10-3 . CAISAGDLTNEKLFF TGTGCCATCAGTGCAGGGGATTTGACTAATGAAAAACTGTTTTTT
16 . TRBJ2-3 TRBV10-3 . CAISGSRGPSTDTQYF TGTGCCATCAGTGGATCCAGGGGACCGAGCACAGATACGCAGTATTTT
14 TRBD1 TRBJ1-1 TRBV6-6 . CASSLGQGYTEAFF TGTGCCAGCAGTCTCGGACAGGGCTACACTGAAGCTTTCTTT
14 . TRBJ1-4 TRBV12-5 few CASGPGLLNEKLFF TGTGCTAGTGGTCCCGGACTATTAAATGAAAAACTGTTTTTT
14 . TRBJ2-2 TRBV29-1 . CSVEGTTITGELFF TGCAGCGTTGAGGGCACGACAATCACCGGGGAGCTGTTTTTT
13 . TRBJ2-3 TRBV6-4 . CASSAQSTDTQYF TGTGCCAGCAGTGCCCAGTCCACAGATACGCAGTATTTT
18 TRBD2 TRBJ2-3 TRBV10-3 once CAIRKIAGLAGSTDTQYF TGTGCCATCAGGAAAATCGCCGGACTAGCGGGGAGCACAGATACGCAGTATTTT
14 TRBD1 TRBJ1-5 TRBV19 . CASTQQGSNQPQHF TGTGCCAGCACCCAACAGGGGAGCAATCAGCCCCAGCATTTT
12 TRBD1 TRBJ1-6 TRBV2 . CASTSGQGEPHF TGTGCCAGCACCTCAGGACAGGGAGAGCCCCACTTT
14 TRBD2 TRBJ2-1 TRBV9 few CASSGVAGSNEQFF TGTGCCAGCAGCGGGGTAGCGGGAAGTAATGAGCAGTTCTTC
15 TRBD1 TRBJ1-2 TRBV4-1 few CASSTGGGRGYGYTF TGCGCCAGCAGCACAGGGGGGGGGCGCGGCTATGGCTACACCTTC
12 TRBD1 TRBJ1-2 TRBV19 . CATSDRGRGYTF TGTGCCACCTCGGACAGGGGGCGAGGCTACACCTTC
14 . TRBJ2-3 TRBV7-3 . CASSLQRGTDTQYF TGTGCCAGCAGCTTACAACGGGGGACAGATACGCAGTATTTT
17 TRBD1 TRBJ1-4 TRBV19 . CASSIQGAGATNEKLFF TGTGCCAGTAGTATTCAGGGGGCTGGTGCAACTAATGAAAAACTGTTTTTT
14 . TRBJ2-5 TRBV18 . CASSPPSPRETQYF TGTGCCAGCTCACCCCCGAGCCCCCGGGAGACCCAGTACTTC
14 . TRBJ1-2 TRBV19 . CASSIQGSLYGYTF TGTGCCAGTAGTATCCAAGGGAGTCTCTATGGCTACACCTTC
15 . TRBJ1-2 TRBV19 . CASSPTVGVGYGYTF TGTGCCAGTAGCCCCACGGTCGGGGTCGGGTATGGCTACACCTTC
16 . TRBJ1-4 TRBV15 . CATSRGGSGTNEKLFF TGTGCCACCAGCAGGGGAGGATCGGGGACTAATGAAAAACTGTTTTTT
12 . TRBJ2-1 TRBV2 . CASRDDKYEQFF TGTGCCAGCAGGGATGACAAGTATGAGCAGTTCTTC
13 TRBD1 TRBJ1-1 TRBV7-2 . CASSPRTGAEAFF TGTGCCAGCAGCCCCCGGACAGGGGCTGAAGCTTTCTTT
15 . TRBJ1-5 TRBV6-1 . CASSESSRINQPQHF TGTGCCAGCAGTGAATCGAGCAGGATAAATCAGCCCCAGCATTTT
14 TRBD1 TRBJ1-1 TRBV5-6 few CASSSTGVNTEAFF TGTGCCAGCAGCTCGACAGGGGTGAACACTGAAGCTTTCTTT
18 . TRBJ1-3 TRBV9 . CASSVAGAGPHSGNTIYF TGTGCCAGCAGCGTAGCGGGAGCAGGGCCCCACTCTGGAAACACCATATATTTT
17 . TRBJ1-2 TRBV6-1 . CASSATGWGDGYYGYTF TGTGCCAGCAGTGCCACGGGGTGGGGAGACGGCTACTATGGCTACACCTTC
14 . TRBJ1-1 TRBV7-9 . CASSFPGANTEAFF TGTGCCAGCAGCTTCCCAGGGGCTAACACTGAAGCTTTCTTT